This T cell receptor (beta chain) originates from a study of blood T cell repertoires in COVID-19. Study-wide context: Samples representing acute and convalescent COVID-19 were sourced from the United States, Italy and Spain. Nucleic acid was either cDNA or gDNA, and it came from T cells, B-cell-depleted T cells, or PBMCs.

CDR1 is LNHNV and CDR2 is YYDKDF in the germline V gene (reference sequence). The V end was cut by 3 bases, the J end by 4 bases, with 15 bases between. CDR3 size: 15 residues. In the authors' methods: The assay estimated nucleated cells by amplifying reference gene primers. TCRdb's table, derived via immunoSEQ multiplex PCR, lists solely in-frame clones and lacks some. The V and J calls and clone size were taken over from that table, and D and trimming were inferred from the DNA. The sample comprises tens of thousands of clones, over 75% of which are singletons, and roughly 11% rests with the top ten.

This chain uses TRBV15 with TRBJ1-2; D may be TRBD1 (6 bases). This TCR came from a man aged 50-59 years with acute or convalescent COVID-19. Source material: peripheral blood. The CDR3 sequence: CATSSVYRESYGYTF. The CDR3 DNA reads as TGTGCCACCAGCAGTGTCTACAGGGAGTCCTATGGCTACACCTTC.